This T cell receptor (beta chain) was sequenced in a study of beta chain features in type 1 diabetes. Whole-study results and caveats: Any HLA-type effect on TCRB rearrangement remained unresolved here. The study found that naive, central memory and Treg TCRB repertoires appeared more similar in patients than in healthy donors. In every one of the four CD4+ subsets, TCRB CDR3s were moderately but significantly shorter in Type 1 diabetes patients.

The entirety of the isolated RNA underwent reverse transcription, so expressed TCRB transcripts were sequenced. Sequencing used immunoSEQ multiplex PCR; TCRdb keeps in-frame clones, though not all of them. This sample has about 370,000 clones, with more than 13% found just once. This clone was counted between two and nine times. Its antigen is not identified. The source material was naive CD4+ T cells from blood. This TCR derives from a woman under 30 in good health.

The CDR3 coding sequence is TGTGCCAGCAGTCACCTAGCGTACACCGGGGAGCTGTTTTTT. It translates to CASSHLAYTGELFF. The chain has TRBV13 and TRBJ2-2; a weak D match, TRBD2 (6 bases). Germline V lookup: CDR1 PRHDT, CDR2 FYEKMQ (reference sequence). The CDR3 consists of 14 residues. Trimming shortened V by 6 bases and J by 3 bases, and 11 bases separated the two germline ends. Using reference TRBV13 and TRBJ2-2 for the parts outside the CDR3, the full variable domain is AAGVIQSPRHLIKEKRETATLKCYPIPRHDTVYWYQQGPGQDPQFLISFYEKMQSDKGSIPDRFSAQQFSDYHSELNMSSLELGDSALYFCASSHLAYTGELFFGEGSRLTVL.